The 25 T cell receptor beta chains below were found in one sample sequenced in a study of blood T cell repertoires in COVID-19. Clones were read by immunoSEQ multiplex PCR, and TCRdb kept only the in-frame ones, dropping some. The table includes about 58,000 clones, around 79% detected once. The specimen sequenced was peripheral blood. The receptors stem from a human donor in a cohort sampled during active COVID-19.

This CDR3 reads CASSEKTGKEYF. The CDR3 DNA follows: TGTGCCAGCAGTGAAAAGACAGGGAAGGAGTACTTC. This sequence joins TRBV6-1 and TRBJ2-7, with 7 bases aligning to TRBD1. Germline values: CDR1 MNHNS, CDR2 SASEGT. Trimming removed 2 bases from V and 11 bases from J; junction bases left unmatched: 6. The CDR3 runs to 12 residues.

This chain connects TRBV4-1 to TRBJ2-7; tentatively, D is TRBD2 (5 bases). In germline, CDR1 is MGHRA, CDR2 YSYEKL. Between the trimmed V and J ends, which lost 0 bases and 7 bases, there was a span of 10 bases. The CDR3 extends over 13 amino acids. CDR3 region: CASSQERVEEQYF. As DNA, the CDR3 is TGCGCCAGCAGCCAAGAGAGGGTTGAAGAGCAGTACTTC.

This chain links TRBV9 with TRBJ2-1; TRBD1 agrees at 10 bases. The CDR3 is made up of 15 amino acids. Germline loops: CDR1 SGDLS, CDR2 YYNGEE. V shed 2 bases and J 4 bases; nucleotides not matched to a gene: 3. The CDR3 is CASSVGQGGYNEQFF. In DNA form, the CDR3 reads TGTGCCAGCAGCGTCGGACAGGGGGGTTACAATGAGCAGTTCTTC.

The rearrangement uses TRBV30 and TRBJ2-5; D is undetermined. CDR3 size: 13 residues. Per germline, CDR1 GTSNPN and CDR2 SVGIG (reference sequence). The V and J ends lost 3 bases and 2 bases respectively, with 10 bases between them. The CDR3 bases are TGTGCCTGGAGGGTAAGAGCACAAGAGACCCAGTACTTC. Protein product: CAWRVRAQETQYF.

This clone has a single count. This chain joins TRBV7-9 and TRBJ1-6, with TRBD1 as a possible D gene (6 bases). The CDR3 runs 17 residues. Trimming shortened V by 2 bases and J by 0 bases, and 11 bases separated the two germline ends. Germline CDR1 is SEHNR and CDR2 is FQNEAQ (reference sequence). CDR3 in amino acids: CASSLTTGNSYNSPLHF. DNA of the CDR3: TGTGCCAGCAGCTTAACGACAGGAAACTCCTATAATTCACCCCTCCACTTT.

The rearrangement uses TRBV9 and TRBJ1-4, with D maybe TRBD1 (5 bases). The CDR3 spans 13 residues. The V end was cut by 0 bases, the J end by 8 bases, with 8 bases between. Germline CDR1 reads SGDLS; CDR2 reads YYNGEE. CDR3 residues: CASSVGGGEKLFF. The CDR3 DNA is TGTGCCAGCAGCGTAGGGGGCGGCGAAAAACTGTTTTTT.

The chain recombines TRBV7-9 with TRBJ2-7; tentatively, D is TRBD2 (6 bases). From germline, CDR1 is SEHNR and CDR2 FQNEAQ (reference sequence). Deletions cut 2 bases from V and 4 bases from J, with 9 bases between. The CDR3 loop spans 13 amino acids. The CDR3 protein is CASSLPGTYEQYF. CDR3 nucleotide sequence: TGTGCCAGCAGCTTACCAGGGACTTACGAGCAGTACTTC.

This chain uses TRBV7-2 with TRBJ2-7; the D is unclear. This CDR3 has 14 amino acids. CDR1 is SGHTA, CDR2 FQGNSA, per germline. The V end lost 1 base, the J end lost 5 bases, and 12 bases lay between the germline ends. The DNA of the CDR3 is TGTGCCAGCAGCTTAGTCAGGCCCCCCCACGAGCAGTACTTC. This gives the protein CASSLVRPPHEQYF.

The chain uses TRBV18 and TRBJ1-1; 12 positions match TRBD1. Unmatched junction bases numbered 4, after V lost 3 bases and J lost 5 bases. CDR1 and CDR2 from the germline V gene are KGHSH and LQKENI. This CDR3 has 15 amino acids. CDR3 sequence (DNA): TGTGCCAGCTCACCCTGGGACAGGGGGCGAACTGAAGCTTTCTTT. It is translated as CASSPWDRGRTEAFF.

This chain uses TRBV7-3 with TRBJ2-7; perhaps TRBD1 as D (5 bases). This CDR3 contains 14 residues. The ends were cut back, 1 base at V and 3 bases at J, with 10 bases in the middle. The germline gives CDR1 SGHTA, CDR2 FQGTGA. CDR3 nucleotide sequence: TGTGCCAGCAGCTTAATGCCAGGGATCTACGAGCAGTACTTC. Its translation is CASSLMPGIYEQYF. The variable domain in full, with the rest retrieved from reference TRBV7-3 and TRBJ2-7, is GAGVSQTPSNKVTEKGKYVELRCDPISGHTALYWYRQSLGQGPEFLIYFQGTGAADDSGLPNDRFFAVRPEGSVSTLKIQRTERGDSAVYLCASSLMPGIYEQYFGPGTRLTVT.

This clone was counted a few times. The CDR3 loop is CASSRIQGPQHF. The DNA of the CDR3 is TGTGCCAGCAGCCGGATACAGGGGCCCCAGCATTTT. J is TRBJ1-5 and V is TRBV7-2; a weak D match, TRBD1 (6 bases). The CDR3 contains 12 residues. Trimming pared 5 bases from V and 9 bases from J, leaving 11 bases between. From germline, CDR1 is SGHTA and CDR2 FQGNSA.

This rearrangement joins TRBV19 to TRBJ1-1, with 8 bases that match TRBD1. Germline V CDR1 and CDR2: LNHDA, SQIVND (reference sequence). This CDR3 is built from 14 residues. V gave up 4 bases and J gave up 2 bases; unmatched junction bases: 3. The CDR3 DNA is TGTGCCAGTAGTACGGGACAGGTCAACACTGAAGCTTTCTTT. This translates into CASSTGQVNTEAFF.

The rearrangement links TRBV11-2 to TRBJ1-3, with D possibly being TRBD1 (6 bases). The V gene's germline CDR1 is SGHAT and CDR2 FQNNGV. V was trimmed by 8 bases and J by 0 bases, leaving 8 bases between them. The CDR3 has 13 residues. The CDR3 sequence: CASGQSSGNTIYF. DNA of the CDR3: TGTGCCAGCGGACAGAGCTCTGGAAACACCATATATTTT.

J is TRBJ1-1 and V is TRBV5-1; D remains ambiguous. The V and J ends lost 0 bases and 0 bases respectively, with 9 bases between them. CDR3 size: 15 residues. Germline values: CDR1 SGHRS, CDR2 YFSETQ. CDR3 in DNA: TGCGCCAGCAGCTTGGACGCAGAAATGAACACTGAAGCTTTCTTT. Protein product: CASSLDAEMNTEAFF.

This clone is a singleton in its sample. The chain carries TRBV6-5 and TRBJ1-4; perhaps TRBD1 as D (6 bases). Germline V gene data show CDR1 as MNHEY and CDR2 as SVGAGI. Trimming took off 5 bases at V and 5 bases at J, with 12 bases between the two ends. The CDR3 consists of 14 residues. The CDR3, as DNA: TGTGCCAGCAGTCGGACAGCTGCAAATGAAAAACTGTTTTTT. Its translation: CASSRTAANEKLFF.

The genes are TRBV2 and TRBJ2-3; TRBD1 might be the D (6 bases). Germline assignment: CDR1 SNHLY and CDR2 FYNNEI. This CDR3 comprises 15 residues. Trimming removed 6 bases at V and 4 bases at J, with 17 bases between. The CDR3 reads CASRIGLPGADTQYF. For the CDR3, the DNA is TGTGCCAGCAGAATAGGACTCCCAGGGGCAGATACGCAGTATTTT.

The chain has TRBV3-1 (or the pseudogene TRBV3-2) and TRBJ1-4, with D possibly being TRBD1 (6 bases). Trimming took 4 bases from V and 7 from J, leaving 13 bases between them. This CDR3 is 14 amino acids long. From germline, CDR1 is LGHDT and CDR2 YNNKEL (reference sequence). DNA for the CDR3: TGTGCCAGCAGCCCCAGGGGATTTGGTGAAAAACTGTTTTTT. Translating gives CASSPRGFGEKLFF.

This chain connects TRBV19 to TRBJ1-5; D remains unclear. Trimming pared 3 bases from V and 3 bases from J, leaving 6 bases between. Per the germline V gene, CDR1 is LNHDA and CDR2 is SQIVND (reference sequence). The CDR3 is 13 amino acids. The CDR3 loop is CASSMNSNQPQHF. The CDR3 nucleotides read TGTGCCAGTAGTATGAACTCCAATCAGCCCCAGCATTTT.

J is TRBJ1-2 and V is TRBV6-6; TRBD1 aligns across 7 bases. Looked up from germline, CDR1 is MNHNY and CDR2 is SVGAGI (reference sequence). There are 14 residues in the CDR3. V shed 6 bases, J shed 0 bases, and the junction held 4 bases outside the gene matches. The CDR3 loop reads CASSKTGTNYGYTF. CDR3 nucleotides: TGTGCCAGCAGCAAGACAGGGACTAACTATGGCTACACCTTC.

The chain employs TRBV6-5 and TRBJ1-2, with a weak D call TRBD1 (6 bases). Germline lookup yields CDR1 MNHEY and CDR2 SVGAGI. V gave up 7 bases and J gave up 4 bases, with 10 bases separating them. CDR3 length equals 12 residues. CDR3 amino acids: CASTQGFYGYTF. The DNA for the CDR3 is TGTGCCAGCACCCAGGGGTTCTATGGCTACACCTTC.

This clone is medium-sized by share. Other nucleotide sequences in the sample specify the same CDR3. The genes are TRBV28 and TRBJ1-1, with D maybe TRBD1 (6 bases). The V gene's germline CDR1 is MDHEN and CDR2 SYDVKM. The CDR3 length is 15 residues. V lost 3 bases and J lost 0, with 11 bases in between. CDR3 region: CASSFTQGLNTEAFF. CDR3 DNA sequence: TGTGCCAGCAGTTTCACACAGGGACTGAACACTGAAGCTTTCTTT.

The genes are TRBV7-8 and TRBJ1-4, with 10 bases fitting TRBD1. In germline, CDR1 is SGHVS, CDR2 FQNEAQ. V lost 5 bases and J lost 4; bases outside the gene matches: 7. This CDR3 contains 16 residues. The chain's CDR3 is CASSPGTGEGNEKLFF. The CDR3 DNA reads TGTGCCAGCAGCCCTGGGACAGGGGAGGGTAATGAAAAACTGTTTTTT.

The table lists this clone with a count of one. J is TRBJ1-1 and V is TRBV2; tentative D call: TRBD1 (5 bases). The germline V gene has CDR1 SNHLY and CDR2 FYNNEI. CDR3 size: 16 residues. The V gene lost 7 bases and the J gene lost 2 bases, with 20 bases spanning the gap. Here the CDR3 reads CASKGQLRRQNTEAFF. The DNA of the CDR3 is TGTGCCAGCAAGGGGCAGCTGAGACGGCAAAACACTGAAGCTTTCTTT.

This clone was observed once. The V and J genes are TRBV29-1 and TRBJ1-5; TRBD1 matches 8 bases. Trimming cost V 5 bases and J 7 bases; bases outside gene matches: 7. CDR1 is SQVTM and CDR2 is ANQGSEA in the germline V gene. The CDR3 covers 13 residues. CDR3 bases: TGCAGCGTTCGTGAGACAGGGGTCCAGCCCCAGCATTTT. This gives the protein CSVRETGVQPQHF.

CDR3 in amino acids: CASSSGMKYEQYF. CDR3 sequence (DNA): TGTGCCAGCAGTTCCGGGATGAAGTACGAGCAGTACTTC. The chain is built from TRBV6-5 and TRBJ2-7; D might be TRBD2 (5 bases). The CDR3 consists of 13 residues. Trimming pared 4 bases from V and 4 bases from J, leaving 11 bases between. CDR1 is MNHEY and CDR2 is SVGAGI in the germline V gene.